Listed below are T cell receptor beta chains from one sample, sequenced in a study of control samples from healthy donors and cancer patients. Assay used: immunoSEQ multiplex PCR; TCRdb lists only in-frame clones, some missing. The table has about 110,000 clones, approximately 84% seen once. Sequencing was carried out using blood. Receptors were obtained from a man younger than 35 in good health. The CDR3 runs from the conserved cysteine through the conserved F or W. D genes are given only for firm matches. Clone size is not always given. Where it is, it says once, few, many or a class for expanded clones.

V: TRBV5-6; size: NA; D: NA; J: TRBJ2-5; CDR3: CASSKRNRVQETQYF; DNA: TGTGCCAGCAGCAAACGCAACAGGGTCCAAGAGACCCAGTACTTC
V: TRBV15; size: NA; D: NA; J: TRBJ2-3; CDR3: CATSRGGEADTQYF; DNA: TGTGCCACCAGCAGAGGGGGCGAGGCAGATACGCAGTATTTT
V: TRBV7-2; size: once; D: NA; J: TRBJ1-3; CDR3: CASSVDTRRGNTIYF; DNA: TGTGCCAGCAGCGTCGACACGAGAAGGGGAAACACCATATATTTT
V: TRBV5-1; size: NA; D: TRBD1; J: TRBJ2-1; CDR3: CASSWGDRDLYNEQFF; DNA: TGCGCCAGCAGCTGGGGCGACAGGGACCTTTACAATGAGCAGTTCTTC
V: TRBV7-6; size: NA; D: NA; J: TRBJ2-7; CDR3: CASSPRELTNEQYF; DNA: TGTGCCAGCAGCCCCCGAGAGCTTACTAACGAGCAGTACTTC
V: TRBV18; size: few; D: NA; J: TRBJ2-3; CDR3: CASSPKGDTQYF; DNA: TGTGCCAGCTCACCAAAGGGGGATACGCAGTATTTT
V: TRBV5-6; size: few; D: TRBD1; J: TRBJ1-5; CDR3: CASSAGGDQPQHF; DNA: TGTGCCAGCTCGGCAGGGGGCGATCAGCCCCAGCATTTT
V: TRBV28; size: NA; D: TRBD1; J: TRBJ1-4; CDR3: CASDGQGGVKLFF; DNA: TGTGCCAGCGATGGACAGGGCGGGGTAAAACTGTTTTTT
V: TRBV3-1/TRBV3-2; size: NA; D: NA; J: TRBJ2-7; CDR3: CASSQETASYEQYF; DNA: TGTGCCAGCAGCCAAGAAACAGCGTCCTACGAGCAGTACTTC
V: TRBV24-1; size: NA; D: NA; J: TRBJ2-3; CDR3: CATSDFTASTDTQYF; DNA: TGTGCCACCAGTGATTTTACAGCTAGCACAGATACGCAGTATTTT
V: TRBV27; size: NA; D: TRBD2; J: TRBJ2-5; CDR3: CASSFRFRLAGEVETQYF; DNA: TGTGCCAGCAGTTTCCGGTTTCGACTAGCGGGGGAGGTGGAGACCCAGTACTTC
V: TRBV15; size: NA; D: NA; J: TRBJ1-2; CDR3: CATSLLVGSNYGYTF; DNA: TGTGCCACCAGCCTCCTGGTCGGCAGCAACTATGGCTACACCTTC
V: TRBV4-3; size: NA; D: TRBD1; J: TRBJ1-2; CDR3: CASSRNRGGNYGYTF; DNA: TGCGCCAGCAGCCGCAACAGGGGGGGAAACTATGGCTACACCTTC
V: TRBV6-2/TRBV6-3; size: once; D: TRBD1; J: TRBJ2-7; CDR3: CASSDRTGLEEQYF; DNA: TGTGCCAGCAGTGACCGGACAGGTTTGGAGGAGCAGTACTTC
V: TRBV28; size: NA; D: TRBD1; J: TRBJ1-2; CDR3: CASSPGGQNYGYTF; DNA: TGTGCCAGCAGTCCAGGGGGGCAAAACTATGGCTACACCTTC
V: TRBV27; size: NA; D: TRBD2; J: TRBJ2-5; CDR3: CASSSSGGRETQYF; DNA: TGTGCCAGCAGTTCTAGCGGGGGGCGGGAGACCCAGTACTTC